The sequence of this TCR beta chain was determined in a study of T cell repertoires in aging, cancer and after chemotherapy. Study observations and caveats: Loss of evenness, beyond lost richness, contributed to age-related TCR diversity decline in cancer patients.

This CDR3 spans 17 amino acids. V lost 0 bases and J lost 6; bases outside the gene matches: 11. Germline V lookup: CDR1 LGHNA, CDR2 YSLEER. Amplification of TCR beta used genomic DNA extracted from peripheral blood. By sample share, this clonotype is medium-sized (0.01 to 0.1%). What it binds is not known. Rearranged V-D-J TRB sequences were amplified with a mixed TRB-A/B primer pool. TCRdb analysed the multiplex PCR reads with MiXCR anew, one entry per CDR3 protein. This sample has under 450 distinct CDR3 sequences, with roughly 30% found just once. The chain recombines TRBV4-3 with TRBJ2-3; 8 bases fit TRBD2. Sequenced: blood. This TCR came from a human donor with a solid tumor. The CDR3 loop is CASSQDGAGAPPDTQYF. The CDR3 coding sequence is TGCGCCAGCAGCCAAGATGGAGCGGGGGCCCCCCCGGATACGCAGTATTTT.